Listed below are T cell receptor beta chains from one sample, sequenced in a study of identifying expanded T cells in peripheral blood. Sequenced by immunoSEQ multiplex PCR; TCRdb stores in-frame clones only, minus some. The top ten clones hold roughly 4.4% of a sample with around 81,000 clones, 70% to 90% of them seen once. The material sequenced was blood. All receptors derive from a person between 18 and 69 years old in good health. CDR3s include the opening cysteine and the closing phenylalanine or tryptophan. The D gene is left open where the match is weak. Clone size is not always given. Where it is, it says once, few, many or a class for expanded clones.

j_call | d_call | clone_size | v_call | cdr3_nt | cdr3_aa
TRBJ1-5 | NA | few | TRBV5-8 | TGTGCCAGCAGCTTGACCGGGGATTTTTGGGTTATCAATCAGCCCCAGCATTTT | CASSLTGDFWVINQPQHF
TRBJ2-5 | TRBD1 | NA | TRBV2 | TGTGCCAGCAGTGAAGAGGGTGGGACAGGGGGCGGGACCCAGTACTTC | CASSEEGGTGGGTQYF
TRBJ1-6 | NA | once | TRBV19 | TGTGCCAGTAGTTGGATGGCCGAAAGCTCCTATAATTCACCCCTCCACTTT | CASSWMAESSYNSPLHF
TRBJ1-1 | TRBD1 | NA | TRBV5-1 | TGCGCCAGCAGGGGACAGATGAACACTGAAGCTTTCTTT | CASRGQMNTEAFF
TRBJ1-6 | NA | NA | TRBV10-2 | TGCGCCAGCAGTGAGACCCAGGGCGAATCACCCCTCCACTTT | CASSETQGESPLHF
TRBJ2-1 | TRBD2 | few | TRBV7-2 | TGTGCCAGCAGCCCTAGTTATATAGCGGGGGCCTACAATGAGCAGTTCTTC | CASSPSYIAGAYNEQFF
TRBJ1-3 | NA | NA | TRBV18 | TGTGCCAGCTCACCCACAGGGTATTCTGGAAACACCATATATTTT | CASSPTGYSGNTIYF
TRBJ2-7 | NA | NA | TRBV21-1 | TGTGCCAGCAGCGAAGGGACAGGGTCGATGTGGCAGTACTTC | CASSEGTGSMWQYF
TRBJ2-7 | TRBD1 | NA | TRBV7-3 | TGTGCCAGCAGCTTATTATCGGGACAGAGGAGCGAGCAGTACTTC | CASSLLSGQRSEQYF
TRBJ2-1 | NA | NA | TRBV7-2 | TGTGCCAGCAGCTTCGAGCGGGACAATGAGCAGTTCTTC | CASSFERDNEQFF
TRBJ2-1 | NA | NA | TRBV27 | TGTGCCAGCCGAATCCCGAATTTGTCGGGCGATGAGCAGTTCTTC | CASRIPNLSGDEQFF
TRBJ2-3 | TRBD1 | NA | TRBV7-3 | TGTGCCAGCAGCACAGGTCCGCAGGGGGCGGCAGATACGCAGTATTTT | CASSTGPQGAADTQYF
TRBJ1-1 | NA | NA | TRBV19 | TGTGCCAGTGGTCAAACAGCGAACACTGAAGCTTTCTTT | CASGQTANTEAFF
TRBJ1-1 | NA | NA | TRBV7-6 | TGTGCCAGCAGCTTCCAGATGAACACTGAAGCTTTCTTT | CASSFQMNTEAFF
TRBJ2-3 | TRBD1 | NA | TRBV5-1 | TGCGCCAGCGGGCAGGGGGTGCTCACAGATACGCAGTATTTT | CASGQGVLTDTQYF
TRBJ2-3 | NA | NA | TRBV5-1 | TGCGCCAGCAGGGGTGGTTCCGTACTCACAGATACGCAGTATTTT | CASRGGSVLTDTQYF
TRBJ2-6 | NA | once | TRBV5-1 | TGCGCCAGCAGCTTCCAGGGGCGGGCGGGGGCCAACGTCCTGACTTTC | CASSFQGRAGANVLTF
TRBJ1-2 | NA | NA | TRBV12-5 | TGTGCTAGTGGTCTCCCACCCGTCTCAGGTGGCTACACCTTC | CASGLPPVSGGYTF
TRBJ2-7 | TRBD1 | few | TRBV6-5 | TGTGCCAGCAGTTCGGGACAGGGACTTACCGAGCAGTACTTC | CASSSGQGLTEQYF
TRBJ1-1 | NA | few | TRBV10-1 | TGCGCCAGCAGTGAGCATGGACCCACTGAAGCTTTCTTT | CASSEHGPTEAFF
TRBJ1-6 | NA | NA | TRBV30 | TGTGCCTGGAGCTGGGGTCCCTATAATTCACCCCTCCACTTT | CAWSWGPYNSPLHF
TRBJ1-1 | TRBD1 | NA | TRBV5-5 | TGTGCCAGCAGCTTGACAGGGGCTGAAGCTTTCTTT | CASSLTGAEAFF
TRBJ2-2 | NA | once | TRBV20-1 | TGCAGTGCTAGAGGGGCCGGGGAGCTGTTTTTT | CSARGAGELFF
TRBJ2-7 | NA | few | TRBV9 | TGTGCCAGCAGCGTCGGACAGTTGAGCTCCTACGAGCAGTACTTC | CASSVGQLSSYEQYF
TRBJ2-7 | NA | NA | TRBV7-6 | TGTGCCAGCAGCTTAGTTCCTCATCCTAGCTCCTACGAGCAGTACTTC | CASSLVPHPSSYEQYF
TRBJ2-5 | NA | NA | TRBV18 | TGTGCCAGCTCCGGACCCCCGCGCGAGGGGGAGACCCAGTACTTC | CASSGPPREGETQYF
TRBJ1-5 | TRBD1 | once | TRBV6-1 | TGTGCCAGCAGTCCTCAGGGGGTCAATCAGCCCCAGCATTTT | CASSPQGVNQPQHF
TRBJ2-7 | NA | NA | TRBV7-9 | TGTGCCAGCAGCTTAGCGGACGGGTTAACCTACGAGCAGTACTTC | CASSLADGLTYEQYF
TRBJ1-2 | NA | NA | TRBV5-4 | TGTGCCAGCAGCTTGAGGGGCCATAACTATGGCTACACCTTC | CASSLRGHNYGYTF
TRBJ2-3 | TRBD2 | NA | TRBV5-1 | TGCGCCAGCAGCTTGGGGGAGGGCAGGAGCACAGATACGCAGTATTTT | CASSLGEGRSTDTQYF
TRBJ2-7 | TRBD1 | NA | TRBV5-1 | TGCGCCAGCAGCCGGACAGGGGAGCCCTACGAGCAGTACTTC | CASSRTGEPYEQYF
TRBJ2-5 | TRBD1 | NA | TRBV14 | TGTGCCAGCAGCCAATGGACAGGGGGGGAGACCCAGTACTTC | CASSQWTGGETQYF
TRBJ2-2 | NA | NA | TRBV2 | TGTGCCAGCCGCCCAAACACCGGGGAGCTGTTTTTT | CASRPNTGELFF
TRBJ1-1 | TRBD1 | NA | TRBV7-2 | TGTGCCAGCAGCTTAGGGGACAGGGATCCGACTGAAGCTTTCTTT | CASSLGDRDPTEAFF
TRBJ2-2 | TRBD1 | NA | TRBV5-1 | TGCGCCAGCAGCGGACCGGGACAGGGGGCCGTCGGGGAGCTGTTTTTT | CASSGPGQGAVGELFF